This passage covers 16 T cell receptor beta chains from one sample sequenced in a study of T cell responses to AZD1222 COVID-19 vaccine (dated by TCRdb to the early 2020s). The library was prepared using the immunoSEQ multiplex PCR assay. This immuneACCESS table, as held by TCRdb, lists in-frame sequences with V and J called but not all clones. Of the missing ones, under half trace to an unresolved V gene in checked studies; the others have no known cause. The sample table records around 110,000 clones; about 90% of these occur just once. The ten most abundant clones make up 7.5% to 8% of the sample. What this sample's time point label stands for: baseline before first vaccination. Sequenced here: peripheral blood, sampled on day 0 of AZD1222 vaccination. The receptors were gathered from an adult in good health.

V usage is TRBV12-3 or TRBV12-4 and J usage is TRBJ2-7, with D maybe TRBD2 (5 bases). V was shortened by 5 bases and J by 6 bases, with 14 bases between the two germline ends. The CDR3 contains 13 residues. This CDR3 is CASSPTEESEQYF. The CDR3 DNA reads TGTGCCAGCAGTCCTACGGAGGAGAGCGAGCAGTACTTC.

This chain uses TRBV15 with TRBJ2-7; possible D gene TRBD2, 6 bases. This CDR3 comprises 15 residues. CDR1 is LNHNV, CDR2 YYDKDF, per germline (reference sequence). Trimming took off 3 bases at V and 2 bases at J, with 14 bases between the two ends. This CDR3 is CATSSNLGGTYEQYF. DNA for the CDR3: TGTGCCACCAGCAGTAACCTGGGGGGAACCTACGAGCAGTACTTC.

This chain links TRBV9 with TRBJ1-1; D not certain. The CDR3 runs 17 residues. Germline assignment: CDR1 SGDLS and CDR2 YYNGEE. Trimming left V 4 bases short and J 0 bases short, with 19 bases between. CDR3 loop: CASSSAGESSMNTEAFF. The CDR3 DNA reads TGTGCCAGCAGCAGCGCTGGGGAGAGCTCTATGAACACTGAAGCTTTCTTT. Full variable domain (rest looked up from reference TRBV9 and TRBJ1-1): DSGVTQTPKHLITATGQRVTLRCSPRSGDLSVYWYQQSLDQGLQFLIQYYNGEERAKGNILERFSAQQFPDLHSELNLSSLELGDSALYFCASSSAGESSMNTEAFFGQGTRLTVV.

The chain employs TRBV7-9 and TRBJ1-5; D is possibly TRBD1 (5 bases). CDR1 and CDR2 (germline): SEHNR, FQNEAQ (reference sequence). This CDR3 is built from 14 residues. The V end was cut by 1 base, the J end by 9 bases, with 13 bases between. Here the CDR3 DNA reads TGTGCCAGCAGCTTAGGGTTCGGGGACCGGCCCCAGCATTTT. Encoded protein: CASSLGFGDRPQHF. Using reference TRBV7-9 and TRBJ1-5 for the parts outside the CDR3, the full variable domain is DTGVSQNPRHKITKRGQNVTFRCDPISEHNRLYWYRQTLGQGPEFLTYFQNEAQLEKSRLLSDRFSAERPKGSFSTLEIQRTEQGDSAMYLCASSLGFGDRPQHFGDGTRLSIL.

This clone was seen only once. The chain is built from TRBV28 and TRBJ1-2; possibly TRBD1 for D (5 bases). The CDR3 is 14 residues long. Germline V gene lookup returns CDR1 MDHEN and CDR2 SYDVKM. V was clipped by 3 bases and J by 2 bases, with 10 bases between them. CDR3: CASSFMRGNYGYTF. CDR3 bases: TGTGCCAGCAGTTTTATGCGGGGCAACTATGGCTACACCTTC.

This clone was seen once. CDR3 bases: TGTGCCAGTTCCCCCGGGGGGCACGAAGCTTTCTTT. Translation gives CASSPGGHEAFF. V gene TRBV28 combines with J gene TRBJ1-1; D perhaps matches TRBD1 (6 bases). The CDR3 has 12 residues. The V end lost 9 bases, the J end lost 8 bases, and 16 bases lay between the germline ends. Germline V gives CDR1 MDHEN, CDR2 SYDVKM. The entire variable domain, with the rest obtained from reference TRBV28 and TRBJ1-1, is as follows: DVKVTQSSRYLVKRTGEKVFLECVQDMDHENMFWYRQDPGLGLRLIYFSYDVKMKEKGDIPEGYSVSREKKERFSLILESASTNQTSMYLCASSPGGHEAFFGQGTRLTVV.

The gene calls are TRBV21-1 and TRBJ1-4. TRBV21-1 is shown as a pseudogene. This CDR3 contains 16 residues. The CDR3 DNA is TGTGCCAGCAGCATTCGGGGAGGGACGGAAAATGAAAAACTGTTTTTT. It specifies CASSIRGGTENEKLFF.

The genes are TRBV28 and TRBJ1-5; 7 bases align to TRBD1. CDR1 MDHEN and CDR2 SYDVKM come from the germline V gene. This CDR3 is 21 amino acids long. V was pared by 5 bases and J by 2 bases, with 24 bases of the junction left unmatched. CDR3 residues: CASSLLFRGSGPLGGNQPQHF. The CDR3 bases are TGTGCCAGCAGTCTTCTCTTCAGGGGGTCGGGGCCCTTAGGGGGCAATCAGCCCCAGCATTTT.

The chain joins TRBV5-1 to TRBJ1-2, with D hard to call. The CDR3 extends over 15 amino acids. Looked up from germline, CDR1 is SGHRS and CDR2 is YFSETQ. V dropped 3 bases and J dropped 3 bases, with 15 bases sitting between them. This CDR3 reads CASSSSDEGYYGYTF. The DNA of the CDR3 is TGCGCCAGCAGCTCGAGTGACGAGGGATACTATGGCTACACCTTC.

This rearrangement joins TRBV4-1 to TRBJ1-1; D unclear. CDR1 is MGHRA and CDR2 is YSYEKL in the germline V gene. CDR3 length: 13 amino acids. The V and J ends lost 3 bases and 2 bases respectively, with 7 bases between them. Here the CDR3 DNA reads TGCGCCAGCAGCCACACAGAAAACACTGAAGCTTTCTTT. It is translated as CASSHTENTEAFF.

The rearrangement joins TRBV27 to TRBJ1-4, with 8 nucleotides matching TRBD1. The length of the CDR3 is 13 residues. After removal of 7 bases from V and 8 bases from J, the junction contained 6 bases not matched to a gene. CDR1 and CDR2 from the germline V gene are MNHEY and SMNVEV (reference sequence). The DNA of the CDR3 is TGTGCCAGCACACGACAGGGGTACGAAAAACTGTTTTTT. Amino acids: CASTRQGYEKLFF.

The J gene is TRBJ1-5, the V gene TRBV6-4; no firm D call. Germline CDR1 reads MRHNA; CDR2 reads SNTAGT. V lost 0 bases and J 4 bases, leaving 13 bases between the germline ends. The CDR3 spans 16 residues. The CDR3 sequence is CASSDSRSGFNQPQHF. The CDR3 bases are TGTGCCAGCAGTGACTCGCGGTCAGGATTTAATCAGCCCCAGCATTTT.

DNA of the CDR3: TGTGCCAGTAGGACGGGTCCCGTTCAGTACTTC. This codes for CASRTGPVQYF. This chain links TRBV19 with TRBJ2-4; D not certain. The ends were cut back, 6 bases at V and 11 bases at J, with 11 bases in the middle. The CDR3 totals 11 residues. Germline V gene sequence: CDR1 LNHDA, CDR2 SQIVND (reference sequence).

CDR3 residues: CASSLAWGQGTEAFF. The CDR3 DNA reads as TGTGCCAGCAGCTTAGCGTGGGGGCAGGGGACTGAAGCTTTCTTT. The chain is built from TRBV7-8 and TRBJ1-1, with D maybe TRBD1 (6 bases). Germline-derived CDR1 and CDR2 are SGHVS and FQNEAQ. V lost 0 bases, J lost 5 bases, and 13 bases lay in between. CDR3 length: 15 amino acids.

The gene calls are TRBV6-4 and TRBJ2-3; D is undetermined. Germline V gene data show CDR1 as MRHNA and CDR2 as SNTAGT. V was trimmed by 5 bases and J by 0 bases, leaving 6 bases between them. The CDR3 consists of 13 residues. CDR3 DNA: TGTGCCAGCAGTCCCGGGAGCACAGATACGCAGTATTTT. This encodes CASSPGSTDTQYF.

This chain links TRBV4-2 with TRBJ2-7; TRBD2 matches at 15 bases. The CDR3 length is 16 residues. CDR1 LGHNA and CDR2 YNFKEQ come from the germline V gene. The trim removed 0 bases at V and 7 bases at J, leaving 4 bases unmatched. The CDR3 loop is CASSQDGTSGRIEQYF. In DNA form, the CDR3 reads TGTGCCAGCAGCCAAGATGGGACTAGCGGGAGGATTGAGCAGTACTTC.